This T cell receptor beta chain was observed in a study of beta chain features in type 1 diabetes. At the level of the study: No age, gender or cell yield differences were seen between patients and healthy donors. Study-wide results and caveats: TCRB repertoires of naive, central memory and Treg cells appeared more similar among patients than among healthy donors. In every one of the four CD4+ subsets, TCRB CDR3s were moderately but significantly shorter in Type 1 diabetes patients.

A note on this clone: As yet, its antigen is unknown.

The germline V and J ends were trimmed by 0 bases and 8 bases, with 7 bases remaining between them. Germline V CDR1 and CDR2: GTSNPN, SVGIG (reference sequence). The CDR3 extends over 11 amino acids. TCRB transcripts that were expressed got sequenced, as all of the isolated RNA had been reverse transcribed. This table comes from immunoSEQ multiplex PCR, and its TCRdb copy is limited to in-frame clones, with some not included. The sample includes 300,000 or so clones, about a tenth of them seen just once. This receptor was identified in a man under 40 with type 1 diabetes. Sequences were obtained from central memory CD4+ T cells from blood. The gene calls are TRBV30 and TRBJ1-2; D is unresolved. The CDR3 is CAWSVRWGYTF. CDR3 nucleotides: TGTGCCTGGAGTGTACGCTGGGGCTACACCTTC.